This TCR beta chain emerged from a study of blood T cell repertoires in COVID-19 (dated by TCRdb to about 2020). Regarding the study in general: Samples from collaborators originated in the United States, Italy and Spain and spanned both the acute and convalescent phases of COVID-19. Deeply sampled blood TCRbeta repertoires from subjects exposed to, actively infected with, or recovered from COVID-19 were included in the dataset. The samples were drawn from the first 160 participants of the ongoing ImmuneRACE study and from 950 to 1,500 subjects provided by 6 global collaborators. HLA class I and class II types, where available, came from metadata supplied by the sample provider rather than from assay-based typing. The repertoires were released in a freely available public database meant as a resource for research on the immune response to SARS-CoV-2. The prospective study material was composed of cDNA or gDNA derived from T cells, B-cell-depleted T cells, or PBMCs. Sample metadata almost always included a de-identified subject ID, COVID-19 status, age in years and sex. General findings and caveats noted by the study authors: The amount of clinical and demographic metadata varied by source and participant and was provided uncurated.

Trimming costs V 7 bases and J 3 bases, and their ends lie 10 bases apart. CDR1 and CDR2 are drawn from the germline V gene: SNHLY, FYNNEI. The CDR3 goes from the cysteine to the phenylalanine over 13 residues. The only DNA kept is the CDR3, 39 bases in frame from the first base. TCRbeta CDR3 regions were amplified from genomic DNA using the immunoSEQ Assay, a bias-controlled multiplex PCR. Processing in the source paper ran as follows. Within the assay, amplification of reference gene primers was used to estimate how many nucleated cells each sample contained. Sequence reads were collapsed and filtered to measure the absolute abundance of every unique TCRbeta CDR3 rearrangement. For each sample, productive Simpson clonality was calculated as the square root of Simpson's diversity index over productive rearrangements. Drawn from immuneACCESS, this table holds only the in-frame rearrangements with V and J called that TCRdb kept. Clones are partly lost; checked studies trace under half to an unresolved V gene and leave the rest unexplained. V, J and clone size derive from that table, while D and trimming were established from the DNA sequence. A total of under 300,000 clones appear in this sample, 89% of them only once. The ten largest clonotypes hold around 1.7% of the sample.

Enrolling through a virtual design, the prospective study's participants ranged in age from roughly 18 to 89 years and lived across some 22 United States geographic areas. Cohort assignment in the prospective study relied on participant-reported clinical history from a screening survey and a study questionnaire. Recovered participants in ImmuneRACE Cohort 3 were defined by two consecutive negative NP/OP PCR tests, clearance by a healthcare professional, or resolution of symptoms. In the prospective study, mobile phlebotomists collected whole blood, serum and a nasopharyngeal or oropharyngeal swab from each participant. Prospective study participants could optionally give additional blood draws and questionnaires over an approximately two-month period. Before DNA extraction, prospective study blood samples were shipped either frozen or at room temperature. Worth noting for this clone: The antigen it binds to is not known. No base quality values were provided; no much bigger clone lies one nucleotide off.

The rearrangement combines TRBV2 with TRBJ2-1; the D gene lacks a confident call. This TCR was sampled from a woman aged 40 to 50 who had recovered from COVID-19. Sequencing was done on a sample of PBMCs or T cells enriched from blood (not recorded which). The DNA sequence is given as TGTGCCAGCACGCCCAGGATCTACAATGAGCAGTTCTTC. Its translation reads: CASTPRIYNEQFF. With the rest looked up from the reference TRBV2 and TRBJ2-1 genes rather than sequenced, the full variable domain is EPEVTQTPSHQVTQMGQEVILRCVPISNHLYFYWYRQILGQKVEFLVSFYNNEISEKSEIFDDQFSVERPDGSNFTLKIRSTKLEDSAMYFCASTPRIYNEQFFGPGTRLTVL.